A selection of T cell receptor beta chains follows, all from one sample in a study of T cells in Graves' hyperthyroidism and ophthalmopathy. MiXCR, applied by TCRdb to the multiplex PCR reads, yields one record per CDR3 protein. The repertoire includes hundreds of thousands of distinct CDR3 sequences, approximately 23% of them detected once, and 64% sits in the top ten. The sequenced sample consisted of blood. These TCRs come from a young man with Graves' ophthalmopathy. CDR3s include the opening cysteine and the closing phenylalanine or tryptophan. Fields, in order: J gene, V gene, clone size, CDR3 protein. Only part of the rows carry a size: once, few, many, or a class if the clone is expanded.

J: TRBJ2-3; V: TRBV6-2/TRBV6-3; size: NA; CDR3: CASARDLTGTDTQYF
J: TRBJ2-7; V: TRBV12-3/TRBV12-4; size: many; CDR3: CASSFRQHSEQYF
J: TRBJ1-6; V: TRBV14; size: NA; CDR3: CASSQTGTGVNSPLHF
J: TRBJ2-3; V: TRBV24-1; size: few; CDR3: CATGDTTDTQYF
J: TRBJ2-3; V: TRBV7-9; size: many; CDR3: CASSSNRGGDTQYF
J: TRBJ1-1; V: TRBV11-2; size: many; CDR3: CASSLGQGALNTEAFF
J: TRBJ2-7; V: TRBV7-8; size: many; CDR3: CASSFIVEGASEQYF
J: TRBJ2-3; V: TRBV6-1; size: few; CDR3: CASSELGGGLRSTDTQYF
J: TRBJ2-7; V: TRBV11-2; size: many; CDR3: CASSKTSGRYEQYF
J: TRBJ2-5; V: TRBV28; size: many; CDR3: CASSLLGTGDQETQYF
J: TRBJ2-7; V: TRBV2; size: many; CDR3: CASSERRESYEQYF
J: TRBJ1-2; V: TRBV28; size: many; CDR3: CASSLGGRRADYGYTF
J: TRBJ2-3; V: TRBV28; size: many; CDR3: CASMRGLAGEGSTDTQYF
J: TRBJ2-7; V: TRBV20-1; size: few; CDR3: CSARLSGKGYEQYF
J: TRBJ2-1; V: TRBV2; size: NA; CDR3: CASRSGTSGRATTSYNEQFF
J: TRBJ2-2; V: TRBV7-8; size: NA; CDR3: CASSFEPAGAPTGELFF
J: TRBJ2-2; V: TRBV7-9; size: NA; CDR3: CASSPGTSGMGELFF
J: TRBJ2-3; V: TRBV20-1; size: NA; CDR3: CSATPSSGNFKDTQYF
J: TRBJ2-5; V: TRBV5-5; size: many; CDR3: CASSLGGWETQYF
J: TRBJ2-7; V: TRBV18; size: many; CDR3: CASSPPAIHEQYF
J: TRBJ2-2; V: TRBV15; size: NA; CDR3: CATSRGLAGKGGTGELFF
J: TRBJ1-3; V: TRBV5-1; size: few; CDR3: CASSQQGDSGNTIYF
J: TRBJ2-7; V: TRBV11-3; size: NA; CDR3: CASSLVWGTGAGYEQYF
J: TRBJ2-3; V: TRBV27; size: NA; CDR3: CASSEARGGTDTQYF
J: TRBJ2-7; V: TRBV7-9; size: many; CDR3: CASSPQAGTGGYEQYF
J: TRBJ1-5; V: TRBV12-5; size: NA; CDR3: CASGFYLGQGTRQPQHF
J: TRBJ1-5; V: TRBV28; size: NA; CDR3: CASINYSADQPQHF
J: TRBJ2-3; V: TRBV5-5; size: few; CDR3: CASKSGSTDTQYF
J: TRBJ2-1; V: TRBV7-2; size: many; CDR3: CASSLGGTGDNEQFF
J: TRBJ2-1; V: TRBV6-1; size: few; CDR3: CASRAGTGNWNEQFF
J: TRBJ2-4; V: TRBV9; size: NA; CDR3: CASSVGPGDQNIQYF
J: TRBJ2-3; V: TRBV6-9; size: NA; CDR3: CASSLAGTSGTGGTDTQYF
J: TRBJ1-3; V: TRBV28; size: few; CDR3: CASSSQGRSSGNTIYF
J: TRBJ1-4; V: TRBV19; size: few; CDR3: CASSNPLGTVSGKLFF
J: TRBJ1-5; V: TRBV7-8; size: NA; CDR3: CASSNRVGNQPRHF
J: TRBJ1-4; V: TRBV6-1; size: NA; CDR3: CASGSRATNEKLFF
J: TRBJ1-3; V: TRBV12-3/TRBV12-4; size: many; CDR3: CASSLVGNTIYF
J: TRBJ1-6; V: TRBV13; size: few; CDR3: CAISIKAGSPLHF
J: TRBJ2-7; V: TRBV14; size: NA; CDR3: CASSQETEYEQYF
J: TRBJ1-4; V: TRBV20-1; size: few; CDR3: CSARDKESSRRLFF
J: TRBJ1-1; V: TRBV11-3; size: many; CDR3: CASSYRGGTEAFF
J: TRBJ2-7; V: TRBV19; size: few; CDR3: CASSTLLRLASDSSYEQYF
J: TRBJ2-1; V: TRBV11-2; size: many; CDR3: CASSLEVGFNNEQFF
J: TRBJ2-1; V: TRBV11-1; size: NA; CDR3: CASSPGQMEQFF
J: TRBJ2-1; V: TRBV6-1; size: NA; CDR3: CASRLGLASNNEQFF